This TCR beta chain was identified during a study of T cells in localized non-small cell lung cancer. Findings of the study overall: Heterogeneity cannot be ruled out, as sequencing used one tumor region only. Uninvolved nearby lung showed the greatest T cell clonality, exceeding that found in tumor.

Generated by immunoSEQ multiplex PCR, the TCRdb table keeps only in-frame clones and is missing some. The profile shows more than 45,000 clones, approximately 88% of them singletons. The CDR3 is made up of 15 amino acids. Trimming cost V 0 bases and J 4 bases, with 10 bases left between them. Germline lookup yields CDR1 LNHDA and CDR2 SQIVND (reference sequence). About this clone: The antigen remains unidentified.

This sequence originates from a man aged 40-75 years with stage III lung adenocarcinoma. This specimen was peripheral blood mononuclear cells, taken before any cancer treatment. The chain joins TRBV19 to TRBJ1-5; D unclear. This CDR3 is CASSIDGWINQPQHF. In nucleotides, the CDR3 is TGTGCCAGTAGTATAGATGGGTGGATTAATCAGCCCCAGCATTTT. Full variable domain (missing parts from reference TRBV19 and TRBJ1-5): DGGITQSPKYLFRKEGQNVTLSCEQNLNHDAMYWYRQDPGQGLRLIYYSQIVNDFQKGDIAEGYSVSREKKESFPLTVTSAQKNPTAFYLCASSIDGWINQPQHFGDGTRLSIL.